Presented here are 21 T cell receptor beta chains from one specimen sequenced in a study of blood T cell repertoires in COVID-19. Sequenced by immunoSEQ multiplex PCR; TCRdb stores in-frame clones only, minus some. The data show 100,000 or so clones, approximately 90% seen once. What was sequenced was peripheral blood. All receptors come from a man in his 60s with acute or convalescent COVID-19.

This sequence joins TRBV18 and TRBJ2-7, with D maybe TRBD2 (6 bases). This CDR3 comprises 14 residues. Germline loops: CDR1 KGHSH, CDR2 LQKENI. The V and J ends lost 2 bases and 2 bases respectively, with 10 bases between them. CDR3 protein: CASSPSGLTYEQYF. The CDR3 DNA reads as TGTGCCAGCTCACCATCGGGACTGACCTACGAGCAGTACTTC.

J is TRBJ2-2 and V is TRBV29-1; no definite D call. The CDR3 consists of 11 residues. Germline values: CDR1 SQVTM, CDR2 ANQGSEA. V gave up 5 bases and J gave up 5 bases, with 6 bases separating them. This CDR3 is CSVWQTGELFF. CDR3 DNA sequence: TGCAGCGTTTGGCAGACCGGGGAGCTGTTTTTT.

The chain uses TRBV6-4 and TRBJ1-2; possible D gene TRBD1, 5 bases. This CDR3 is 11 amino acids long. The germline gives CDR1 MRHNA, CDR2 SNTAGT. Trimming cost V 6 bases and J 8 bases, with 10 bases left between them. CDR3 in amino acids: CASRGVMGYTF. In DNA, the CDR3 is TGTGCCAGCAGAGGGGTTATGGGCTACACCTTC.

This clone was seen more than once but under ten times. V is TRBV27 and J is TRBJ2-1; a weak D match, TRBD1 (6 bases). Germline V lookup: CDR1 MNHEY, CDR2 SMNVEV (reference sequence). The CDR3 contains 13 residues. Trimming cost V 6 bases and J 8 bases, with 14 bases left between them. In nucleotides, the CDR3 is TGTGCCAGCAGGCTACAGGGCAGCTATGAGCAGTTCTTC. Its protein product is CASRLQGSYEQFF.

The rearrangement links TRBV7-3 to TRBJ2-5; TRBD1 matches at 7 bases. Germline V gene lookup returns CDR1 SGHTA and CDR2 FQGTGA. The length of the CDR3 is 15 residues. Trimming at V came to 5 bases and at J to 4 bases, leaving 10 bases not matched to a gene. The DNA for the CDR3 is TGTGCCAGCAGCGGACGGGACAGCCGCAGAGAGACCCAGTACTTC. It codes for CASSGRDSRRETQYF.

The genes are TRBV19 and TRBJ2-2; D ambiguous. Germline values: CDR1 LNHDA, CDR2 SQIVND (reference sequence). This CDR3 has 16 amino acids. Trimming shortened V by 5 bases and J by 4 bases, and 17 bases separated the two germline ends. CDR3 sequence (DNA): TGTGCCAGTAGTCCGGTGTTACGGCCGGGCACCGGGGAGCTGTTTTTT. This sequence encodes CASSPVLRPGTGELFF.

The chain couples TRBV3-1 (or the pseudogene TRBV3-2) to TRBJ2-7, with TRBD2 as a possible D gene (6 bases). This CDR3 is built from 13 residues. V was shortened by 5 bases and J by 1 base, with 9 bases between the two germline ends. Per the germline V gene, CDR1 is LGHDT and CDR2 is YNNKEL (reference sequence). CDR3 bases: TGTGCCAGCAGCGCGGGACTTTCCTACGAGCAGTACTTC. The encoded protein is CASSAGLSYEQYF.

The chain couples TRBV13 to TRBJ1-1, with a weak D call TRBD1 (6 bases). Trimming took off 4 bases at V and 2 bases at J, with 11 bases between the two ends. The CDR3 consists of 14 residues. From germline, CDR1 is PRHDT and CDR2 FYEKMQ (reference sequence). CDR3 DNA sequence: TGTGCCAGCAGCTCGGCAGGGGTTAACACTGAAGCTTTCTTT. It specifies CASSSAGVNTEAFF. Combining the CDR3 with reference TRBV13 and TRBJ1-1 gives the whole variable domain AAGVIQSPRHLIKEKRETATLKCYPIPRHDTVYWYQQGPGQDPQFLISFYEKMQSDKGSIPDRFSAQQFSDYHSELNMSSLELGDSALYFCASSSAGVNTEAFFGQGTRLTVV.

The rearrangement links TRBV9 to TRBJ1-2; possible D gene TRBD1, 5 bases. The germline V gene has CDR1 SGDLS and CDR2 YYNGEE. The CDR3 extends over 17 amino acids. Trimming pared 4 bases from V and 5 bases from J, leaving 24 bases between. In DNA form, the CDR3 reads TGTGCCAGCAGCACCCGGACACGCGGTTCGACAATGTATGGCTACACCTTC. Its protein product is CASSTRTRGSTMYGYTF.

The V call is TRBV27, the J call TRBJ2-2, with TRBD2 as a possible D gene (5 bases). Trimming pared 3 bases from V and 8 bases from J, leaving 19 bases between. Germline V lookup: CDR1 MNHEY, CDR2 SMNVEV (reference sequence). The CDR3 is 16 amino acids. CDR3: CASSFRLAHLIGELFF. In nucleotides, the CDR3 is TGTGCCAGCAGTTTTCGGCTAGCCCACTTGATAGGGGAGCTGTTTTTT.

This rearrangement joins TRBV19 to TRBJ1-2, with TRBD1 as a possible D gene (6 bases). The V end lost 5 bases, the J end lost 4 bases, and 14 bases lay between the germline ends. Germline loops: CDR1 LNHDA, CDR2 SQIVND (reference sequence). The CDR3 length is 14 residues. The CDR3 bases are TGTGCCAGTAGTCCACAGGGTGGTGGCTATGGCTACACCTTC. Protein product: CASSPQGGGYGYTF.

V usage is TRBV9 and J usage is TRBJ1-5; D gene ambiguous. The CDR3 consists of 15 residues. Germline V gene data show CDR1 as SGDLS and CDR2 as YYNGEE. Trimming cost V 0 bases and J 4 bases, with 11 bases left between them. This CDR3 reads CASSVGAGGNQPQHF. For the CDR3, the DNA is TGTGCCAGCAGCGTAGGGGCAGGAGGGAATCAGCCCCAGCATTTT. The full variable domain, its missing parts supplied by reference TRBV9 and TRBJ1-5, is DSGVTQTPKHLITATGQRVTLRCSPRSGDLSVYWYQQSLDQGLQFLIQYYNGEERAKGNILERFSAQQFPDLHSELNLSSLELGDSALYFCASSVGAGGNQPQHFGDGTRLSIL.

This chain links TRBV4-2 with TRBJ1-1; the match to TRBD1 covers 7 bases. The V segment lost 4 bases and the J segment 8 bases; nucleotides outside the gene matches: 13. Germline V lookup: CDR1 LGHNA, CDR2 YNFKEQ. The CDR3 is 15 amino acids. The CDR3 nucleotides are TGTGCCAGCAGCCCCCCCGGAAGACAGGGAACGGAAGCTTTCTTT. Protein sequence: CASSPPGRQGTEAFF.

This clone was found once. CDR3 nucleotides: TGCAGCGTACTCGACAGGGGGCGACAATACGAGCAGTACTTC. Translating it yields CSVLDRGRQYEQYF. V gene TRBV29-1 combines with J gene TRBJ2-7; 10 bases fit TRBD1. Germline V gene data show CDR1 as SQVTM and CDR2 as ANQGSEA. The ends lost 6 bases at V and 4 bases at J; junction bases unmatched: 9. The CDR3 spans 14 residues.

V usage is TRBV19 and J usage is TRBJ1-5; TRBD1 matches at 9 bases. V lost 6 bases, J lost 1 base, and 4 bases stayed unmatched. CDR1 and CDR2 from the germline V gene are LNHDA and SQIVND (reference sequence). The CDR3 runs 15 residues. The CDR3 nucleotides are TGTGCCAGTAGGGACAGGGGAGGGAGCAATCAGCCCCAGCATTTT. Protein: CASRDRGGSNQPQHF.

The V gene is TRBV5-1, the J gene TRBJ2-5; 15 positions agree with TRBD2. Germline V gene lookup returns CDR1 SGHRS and CDR2 YFSETQ. The ends lost 2 bases at V and 5 bases at J; junction bases unmatched: 7. This CDR3 comprises 17 residues. This chain's CDR3 is CASSLRTSGGDRETQYF. Here the CDR3 DNA reads TGCGCCAGCAGCTTAAGGACTAGCGGGGGGGATCGGGAGACCCAGTACTTC.

This clone turned up a few times. The chain links TRBV6-5 to TRBJ2-2; TRBD1 matches 7 bases. The ends lost 6 bases at V and 0 bases at J; junction bases unmatched: 4. CDR1 is MNHEY, CDR2 SVGAGI, per germline. This CDR3 is 15 amino acids long. CDR3 amino acids: CASRFGTANTGELFF. The CDR3 DNA is TGTGCCAGCAGATTCGGGACAGCGAACACCGGGGAGCTGTTTTTT.

The V and J genes are TRBV28 and TRBJ2-3; TRBD2 matches at 15 bases. The CDR3 is made up of 18 amino acids. Germline V gene lookup returns CDR1 MDHEN and CDR2 SYDVKM. The ends lost 8 bases at V and 2 bases at J; junction bases unmatched: 11. The CDR3 DNA sequence: TGTGCCAGCCCTCCCGGACTAGCGGGGGGGCGCAACACAGATACGCAGTATTTT. Residues: CASPPGLAGGRNTDTQYF.

This chain uses TRBV27 with TRBJ1-4, with TRBD1 as a possible D gene (6 bases). V shed 0 bases and J shed 4 bases, with 9 bases lying between them. The CDR3 covers 15 residues. Germline lookup yields CDR1 MNHEY and CDR2 SMNVEV (reference sequence). The CDR3 coding sequence is TGTGCCAGCAGTTTATCGACAGGAATTAATGAAAAACTGTTTTTT. Its translation is CASSLSTGINEKLFF. Looking up the rest from reference TRBV27 and TRBJ1-4 gives the full variable domain: EAQVTQNPRYLITVTGKKLTVTCSQNMNHEYMSWYRQDPGLGLRQIYYSMNVEVTDKGDVPEGYKVSRKEKRNFPLILESPSPNQTSLYFCASSLSTGINEKLFFGSGTQLSVL.

This chain links TRBV4-1 with TRBJ1-3; 8 bases match TRBD1. V shed 3 bases and J 4 bases; nucleotides not matched to a gene: 14. The CDR3 sequence is 18 residues long. Germline V gene sequence: CDR1 MGHRA, CDR2 YSYEKL. CDR3 amino acids: CASSQSRTTDREGNTIYF. The CDR3 DNA sequence: TGCGCCAGCAGCCAGAGTCGTACAACGGACAGGGAAGGAAACACCATATATTTT.

The chain has TRBV9 and TRBJ1-2; D call uncertain. Trimming shortened V by 4 bases and J by 7 bases, and 17 bases separated the two germline ends. Per the germline V gene, CDR1 is SGDLS and CDR2 is YYNGEE. The CDR3 runs 14 residues. CDR3 nucleotide sequence: TGTGCCAGCAGCCCAACCTCCGGAGTGTCTGGCTACACCTTC. It translates to CASSPTSGVSGYTF.